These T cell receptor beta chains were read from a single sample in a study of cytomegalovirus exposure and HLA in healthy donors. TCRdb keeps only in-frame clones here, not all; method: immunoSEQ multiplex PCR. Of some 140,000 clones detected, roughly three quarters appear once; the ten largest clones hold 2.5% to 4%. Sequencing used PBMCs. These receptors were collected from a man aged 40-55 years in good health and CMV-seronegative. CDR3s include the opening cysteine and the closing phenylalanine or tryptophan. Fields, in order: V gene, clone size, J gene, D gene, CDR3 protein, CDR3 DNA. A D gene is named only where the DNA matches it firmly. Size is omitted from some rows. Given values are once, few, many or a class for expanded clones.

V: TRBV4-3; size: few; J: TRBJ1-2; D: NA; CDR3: CASSQVLTVANYGYTF; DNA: TGCGCCAGCAGCCAAGTTCTAACAGTAGCTAACTATGGCTACACCTTC
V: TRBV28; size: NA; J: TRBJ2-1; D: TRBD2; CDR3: CASSLTSGRRGEQFF; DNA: TGTGCCAGCAGTCTTACTAGCGGGAGACGCGGTGAGCAGTTCTTC
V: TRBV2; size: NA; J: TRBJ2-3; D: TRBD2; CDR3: CAAGTTTDTQYF; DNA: TGTGCCGCCGGGACTACCACAGATACGCAGTATTTT
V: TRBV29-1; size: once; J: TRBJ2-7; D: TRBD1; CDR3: CSVVGTGLNEQYF; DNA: TGCAGCGTTGTAGGGACAGGGTTGAACGAGCAGTACTTC
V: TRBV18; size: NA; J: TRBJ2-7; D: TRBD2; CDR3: CASSPITSGHYEQYF; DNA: TGTGCCAGCTCACCAATTACTAGCGGGCACTACGAGCAGTACTTC
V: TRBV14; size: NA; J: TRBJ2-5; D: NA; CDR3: CASSQQETQYF; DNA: TGTGCCAGCAGCCAGCAGGAGACCCAGTACTTC
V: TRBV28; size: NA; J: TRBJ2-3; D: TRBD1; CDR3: CASSSMSGTAIDTQYF; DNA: TGTGCCAGCAGTTCGATGTCCGGGACAGCGATAGATACGCAGTATTTT
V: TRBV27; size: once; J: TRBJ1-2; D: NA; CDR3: CASSLQGNYGYTF; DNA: TGTGCCAGCAGTTTACAGGGAAACTATGGCTACACCTTC
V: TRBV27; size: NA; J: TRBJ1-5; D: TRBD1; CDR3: CASSSSGQPYSNQPQHF; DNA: TGTGCCAGCAGTTCCTCGGGACAGCCTTATAGCAATCAGCCCCAGCATTTT
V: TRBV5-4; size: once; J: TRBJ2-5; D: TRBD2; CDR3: CASNRGGSGGAKETQYF; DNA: TGTGCCAGCAACCGAGGGGGTAGCGGGGGGGCAAAGGAGACCCAGTACTTC
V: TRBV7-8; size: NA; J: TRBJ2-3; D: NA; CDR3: CASSLARAGQATDTQYF; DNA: TGTGCCAGCAGCTTAGCACGAGCGGGACAGGCCACAGATACGCAGTATTTT